Below, 29 T cell receptor beta chains from the same sample are listed, as sequenced in a study of blood T cell repertoires in COVID-19. Assay: immunoSEQ multiplex PCR; the TCRdb copy retains only in-frame clones and omits some. The profile shows some 16,000 clones, 85% to 90% of them singletons. Input material: peripheral blood. These TCRs come from a human donor with active COVID-19. The donor label of this sample is uncertain.

The V and J genes are TRBV19 and TRBJ1-1, with 8 bases identical to TRBD1. CDR1 is LNHDA, CDR2 SQIVND, per germline (reference sequence). This CDR3 region has 15 residues. V shed 5 bases and J 0 bases; nucleotides not matched to a gene: 5. Here the CDR3 reads CASSFQGAVNTEAFF. DNA of the CDR3: TGTGCCAGTAGTTTCCAGGGGGCGGTGAACACTGAAGCTTTCTTT.

This clone was observed once. The chain recombines TRBV7-2 with TRBJ2-2; 10 bases agree with TRBD2. This CDR3 comprises 18 residues. After removal of 1 base from V and 4 bases from J, the junction contained 9 bases not matched to a gene. Germline CDR1 is SGHTA and CDR2 is FQGNSA. The CDR3, as DNA: TGTGCCAGCAGCTTAGTCATTCTAGCGGGGGAGATCACCGGGGAGCTGTTTTTT. Its protein product is CASSLVILAGEITGELFF.

A single count supports this clone. The chain has TRBV6-5 and TRBJ1-3; the D gene is possibly TRBD1 (5 bases). V shed 2 bases and J shed 3 bases, with 8 bases lying between them. The CDR3 covers 14 residues. Germline CDR1 reads MNHEY; CDR2 reads SVGAGI. The CDR3 reads CASSYGTGGNTIYF. The DNA of the CDR3 is TGTGCCAGCAGTTACGGAACAGGTGGAAACACCATATATTTT.

This clone showed up just once. The chain combines TRBV7-2 with TRBJ2-7; 9 bases align to TRBD2. CDR1 and CDR2 (germline): SGHTA, FQGNSA. With V trimmed by 1 base and J by 4 bases, 11 bases remained unmatched. The CDR3 runs 17 residues. The CDR3 loop reads CASSLGPGGGAGYEQYF. CDR3 nucleotides: TGTGCCAGCAGCTTAGGTCCCGGCGGGGGGGCCGGGTACGAGCAGTACTTC.

The V call is TRBV5-3, the J call TRBJ2-6, with 7 bases fitting TRBD1. TRBV5-3 is noted as an ORF with a role that remains uncertain. The CDR3 totals 19 residues. Trimming removed 2 bases from V and 0 bases from J; junction bases left unmatched: 11. CDR3 DNA sequence: TGTGCCAGAAGCTTCTGCACAGGGGTAAGGGTCTCTGGGGCCAACGTCCTGACTTTC. This gives the protein CARSFCTGVRVSGANVLTF.

The chain couples TRBV4-2 to TRBJ2-7; 7 bases are shared with TRBD2. With V trimmed by 2 bases and J by 3 bases, 13 bases remained unmatched. This CDR3 contains 17 residues. Looked up from germline, CDR1 is LGHNA and CDR2 is YNFKEQ. Here the CDR3 reads CASSQPWLSGEDYEQYF. In DNA, the CDR3 is TGTGCCAGCAGCCAACCCTGGTTAAGCGGGGAGGACTACGAGCAGTACTTC.

This chain connects TRBV28 to TRBJ1-1, with D uncertain. From germline, CDR1 is MDHEN and CDR2 SYDVKM. This CDR3 has 11 residues. The V end was cut by 5 bases, the J end by 12 bases, with 13 bases between. The CDR3 DNA is TGTGCCAGCAGTGCAGATGCGCGGACTTTCTTT. Its protein product is CASSADARTFF.

The J gene is TRBJ2-7, the V gene TRBV5-1, with TRBD1 as a possible D gene (6 bases). The CDR3 is 13 residues long. CDR1 is SGHRS and CDR2 is YFSETQ in the germline V gene. Trimming took off 5 bases at V and 1 base at J, with 10 bases between the two ends. As DNA, the CDR3 is TGCGCCAGCAGACAGGGCTCATCCTACGAGCAGTACTTC. Protein sequence: CASRQGSSYEQYF. The whole variable domain, filled in from reference TRBV5-1 and TRBJ2-7, reads KAGVTQTPRYLIKTRGQQVTLSCSPISGHRSVSWYQQTPGQGLQFLFEYFSETQRNKGNFPGRFSGRQFSNSRSEMNVSTLELGDSALYLCASRQGSSYEQYFGPGTRLTVT.

Here the CDR3 DNA reads TGTGCCAGCAGCCCACGGACAGTAGAAGGCTACACCTTC. It is translated as CASSPRTVEGYTF. The V gene is TRBV9, the J gene TRBJ1-2; weak D call: TRBD1 (6 bases). The germline V gene encodes CDR1 SGDLS and CDR2 YYNGEE. V was cut by 4 bases and J by 8 bases, with 15 bases left in between. This CDR3 has 13 residues.

The chain has TRBV7-8 and TRBJ2-5, with D perhaps TRBD2 (5 bases). The CDR3 totals 15 residues. Germline CDR1 reads SGHVS; CDR2 reads FQNEAQ. The V gene lost 1 base and the J gene lost 3 bases, with 12 bases spanning the gap. The CDR3 DNA is TGTGCCAGCAGCTTAGAGTATCGGGGAGAAGAGACCCAGTACTTC. This translates into CASSLEYRGEETQYF. The full variable domain, rest sourced from reference TRBV7-8 and TRBJ2-5, is GAGVSQSPRYKVAKRGQDVALRCDPISGHVSLFWYQQALGQGPEFLTYFQNEAQLDKSGLPSDRFFAERPEGSVSTLKIQRTQQEDSAVYLCASSLEYRGEETQYFGPGTRLLVL.

This chain links TRBV5-1 with TRBJ1-6; D gene uncertain. Germline assignment: CDR1 SGHRS and CDR2 YFSETQ. The CDR3 covers 16 residues. The V and J ends lost 2 bases and 0 bases respectively, with 9 bases between them. CDR3 in amino acids: CASSFQTSSYNSPLHF. In DNA form, the CDR3 reads TGCGCCAGCAGCTTCCAGACAAGCTCCTATAATTCACCCCTCCACTTT.

The chain couples TRBV18 to TRBJ2-1, with 10 nucleotides matching TRBD1. CDR3 length: 14 residues. Trimming removed 3 bases from V and 12 bases from J; junction bases left unmatched: 8. Germline loops: CDR1 KGHSH, CDR2 LQKENI. In DNA form, the CDR3 reads TGTGCCAGCTCACCGGGACAGGGGCTTATATGGCAGTTCTTC. The encoded protein is CASSPGQGLIWQFF.

The rearrangement links TRBV24-1 to TRBJ2-3, with 10 nucleotides matching TRBD1. The CDR3 sequence is 15 residues long. J was trimmed by 1 base and V by 5 bases; bases with no gene match: 2. Looked up from germline, CDR1 is KGHDR and CDR2 is SFDVKD. The CDR3: CATSGGTGGTDTQYF. CDR3 bases: TGTGCCACCAGTGGGGGGACAGGGGGCACAGATACGCAGTATTTT.

The J gene is TRBJ2-7, the V gene TRBV3-1 (or the pseudogene TRBV3-2); no clear D gene. Trimming removed 4 bases at V and 4 bases at J, with 5 bases between. The CDR3 covers 11 residues. Germline loops: CDR1 LGHDT, CDR2 YNNKEL (reference sequence). CDR3 DNA: TGTGCCAGCAGCCCAGGATACGAGCAGTACTTC. It specifies CASSPGYEQYF.

The chain combines TRBV27 with TRBJ2-7; 9 nucleotides line up with TRBD1. The CDR3 length is 15 residues. Germline lookup yields CDR1 MNHEY and CDR2 SMNVEV (reference sequence). Trimming took 5 bases from V and 3 from J; bases not matched to a gene: 8. As DNA, the CDR3 is TGTGCCAGCAGTCCGGGACAGGGAAGTTTCTACGAGCAGTACTTC. Residues: CASSPGQGSFYEQYF.

The rearrangement links TRBV7-2 to TRBJ1-1; D may be TRBD1 (5 bases). The V gene's germline CDR1 is SGHTA and CDR2 FQGNSA. The CDR3 spans 14 residues. V lost 1 base and J 5 bases, leaving 11 bases between the germline ends. The CDR3 bases are TGTGCCAGCAGCTTAGTCCAGGGTGGAACTGAAGCTTTCTTT. This encodes CASSLVQGGTEAFF.

V usage is TRBV5-4 and J usage is TRBJ1-2; 7 bases are shared with TRBD1. The germline V gene has CDR1 SGHNT and CDR2 YYREEE (reference sequence). This CDR3 region has 13 residues. Germline trimming cut 2 bases from V and 7 bases from J; bases unmatched to any gene: 5. The CDR3 reads CASSFRTGGGYTF. As DNA, the CDR3 is TGTGCCAGCAGCTTTAGGACAGGCGGTGGCTACACCTTC.

This clone appeared a single time. The gene calls are TRBV4-2 and TRBJ1-4; weak D call: TRBD1 (5 bases). Germline V lookup: CDR1 LGHNA, CDR2 YNFKEQ. The CDR3 consists of 14 residues. With 0 bases removed from V and 8 bases from J, the gap between germline ends came to 10 bases. The CDR3 sequence: CASSQDRVEEKLFF. CDR3 DNA sequence: TGTGCCAGCAGCCAAGACAGGGTCGAAGAAAAACTGTTTTTT.

The genes are TRBV12-3 or TRBV12-4 and TRBJ1-5, with unresolved D. V lost 3 bases and J lost 4, with 7 bases in between. The CDR3 totals 13 residues. CDR3 bases: TGTGCCAGCAGTTTTTCCCGGAATCAGCCCCAGCATTTT. It codes for CASSFSRNQPQHF.

In this sample, this clone turned up a few times. This chain links TRBV5-4 with TRBJ1-1; 9 bases agree with TRBD1. This CDR3 is 17 amino acids long. Losses at the gene ends were 9 bases for V and 0 bases for J; bases not matched to a gene: 15. Per germline, CDR1 SGHNT and CDR2 YYREEE (reference sequence). CDR3 nucleotide sequence: TGTGCCACCAGGATGGGACAGGGAAACCCCATGAACACTGAAGCTTTCTTT. It is translated as CATRMGQGNPMNTEAFF.

The rearrangement joins TRBV6-6 to TRBJ1-1; 8 positions agree with TRBD1. V dropped 3 bases and J dropped 6; count of bases not matched to a gene: 9. The CDR3 consists of 15 residues. Germline-derived CDR1 and CDR2 are MNHNY and SVGAGI (reference sequence). This chain's CDR3 is CASSYSRGPGAEAFF. CDR3 sequence (DNA): TGTGCCAGCAGTTATTCCAGGGGGCCCGGGGCTGAAGCTTTCTTT.

This chain uses TRBV5-4 with TRBJ1-1, with TRBD1 matching 8 bases. J was trimmed by 1 base and V by 4 bases; bases with no gene match: 6. CDR3 size: 15 residues. Germline CDR1 and CDR2: SGHNT and YYREEE (reference sequence). DNA of the CDR3: TGTGCCAGCAGCAGACGACAGGGGTCGAACACTGAAGCTTTCTTT. Translation gives CASSRRQGSNTEAFF. The complete variable domain, with remaining parts taken from reference TRBV5-4 and TRBJ1-1, reads ETGVTQSPTHLIKTRGQQVTLRCSSQSGHNTVSWYQQALGQGPQFIFQYYREEENGRGNFPPRFSGLQFPNYSSELNVNALELDDSALYLCASSRRQGSNTEAFFGQGTRLTVV.

V is TRBV5-1 and J is TRBJ2-2; D might be TRBD2 (6 bases). V lost 5 bases to trimming and J lost 6 bases, with 8 bases between them. Per germline, CDR1 SGHRS and CDR2 YFSETQ. The CDR3 is 12 residues long. CDR3 sequence: CASRRESGELFF. The CDR3 region has the DNA TGCGCCAGCAGACGGGAGTCCGGGGAGCTGTTTTTT.

V is TRBV10-3 and J is TRBJ1-5, with D possibly TRBD1 on 5 matching bases. V gave up 3 bases and J gave up 2 bases, with 14 bases separating them. Looked up from germline, CDR1 is ENHRY and CDR2 is SYGVKD. The CDR3 has 16 residues. As DNA, the CDR3 is TGTGCCATCAGTGACGGGGGTCGGGGTGGCAATCAGCCCCAGCATTTT. It specifies CAISDGGRGGNQPQHF.

CDR3 sequence: CASRPDRGRANTEAFF. The CDR3 DNA is TGTGCCAGTAGACCCGACAGGGGGCGGGCGAACACTGAAGCTTTCTTT. The V gene is TRBV19, the J gene TRBJ1-1, with 10 positions matching TRBD1. This CDR3 has 16 residues. After removal of 6 bases from V and 1 base from J, the junction contained 8 bases not matched to a gene. Germline CDR1 is LNHDA and CDR2 is SQIVND (reference sequence).

The rearrangement joins TRBV6-2 or TRBV6-3 to TRBJ2-5; TRBD2 might be the D (6 bases). Deletions cut 5 bases from V and 5 bases from J, with 27 bases between. This CDR3 is 18 amino acids long. Germline values: CDR1 MNHEY, CDR2 SVGEGT. Here the CDR3 reads CASSVPTGGARRVETQYF. The CDR3 bases are TGTGCCAGCAGTGTCCCGACTGGCGGGGCACGACGAGTGGAGACCCAGTACTTC.

V usage is TRBV7-2 and J usage is TRBJ1-1; weak D call: TRBD1 (6 bases). This CDR3 region has 14 residues. Trimming shortened V by 5 bases and J by 5 bases, and 15 bases separated the two germline ends. Germline V gives CDR1 SGHTA, CDR2 FQGNSA. This CDR3 is CASSEQGRWTEAFF. CDR3 nucleotides: TGTGCCAGCAGCGAACAGGGCCGGTGGACTGAAGCTTTCTTT.

J is TRBJ2-1 and V is TRBV7-8, with TRBD1 as a possible D gene (5 bases). Per germline, CDR1 SGHVS and CDR2 FQNEAQ. The CDR3 contains 14 residues. The germline V and J ends were trimmed by 6 bases and 6 bases, with 15 bases remaining between them. For the CDR3, the DNA is TGTGCCAGCAGGATCAGGGCACGTAGCAATGAGCAGTTCTTC. Translated, it gives CASRIRARSNEQFF.

The chain links TRBV7-9 to TRBJ1-4, with a weak D call TRBD1 (5 bases). The CDR3 loop spans 13 amino acids. The ends were cut back, 5 bases at V and 6 bases at J, with 10 bases in the middle. Per the germline V gene, CDR1 is SEHNR and CDR2 is FQNEAQ (reference sequence). The CDR3 DNA is TGTGCCAGCAGCGAACCGGGGGATGAAAAACTGTTTTTT. Translating gives CASSEPGDEKLFF.